A single sample gave rise to the 10 T cell receptor beta chains below, sequenced in a study of blood T cells in healthy people across ages. For the second PCR, which ran for about 6 to 11 cycles, a sample-barcoded 5' primer and a J-beta primer mix were used. Via MiXCR, TCRdb re-called the 5' RACE reads, giving one row per CDR3 protein. Here the sample spans some 1.4 million distinct CDR3 sequences, approximately 40% being singletons. The sequenced sample consisted of blood. All receptors come from a woman younger than 35 in good health.

The chain uses TRBV12-3 or TRBV12-4 and TRBJ2-4; D gene unclear. V was clipped by 5 bases and J by 13 bases, with 12 bases between them. The CDR3 consists of 11 residues. CDR3 DNA sequence: TGTGCCAGCAGTGCTCGGAGAGAGCAGTACTTC. Its translation is CASSARREQYF.

This clonotype was seen only once. The chain links TRBV6-1 to TRBJ2-1; 13 bases are a match to TRBD2. This CDR3 has 19 amino acids. Germline CDR1 is MNHNS and CDR2 is SASEGT. Unmatched junction bases numbered 12, after V lost 7 bases and J lost 0 bases. The CDR3 sequence is CASTTGLAGESSSYNEQFF. CDR3 in DNA: TGTGCCAGCACGACCGGACTAGCGGGAGAATCAAGCTCCTACAATGAGCAGTTCTTC.

This clonotype has a count of ten or more. The J gene is TRBJ2-5, the V gene TRBV4-1; 7 bases align to TRBD2. V was clipped by 2 bases and J by 0 bases; unmatched bases: 3. The germline gives CDR1 MGHRA, CDR2 YSYEKL. CDR3 length equals 15 residues. The CDR3 spells CASSQLAVHQETQYF. CDR3 DNA: TGCGCCAGCAGCCAACTAGCGGTTCACCAAGAGACCCAGTACTTC.

The chain uses TRBV6-5 and TRBJ2-7, with D possibly called TRBD1 or TRBD2 (6 bases each). This CDR3 has 13 residues. Trimming left V 10 bases short and J 3 bases short, with 16 bases between. Germline V CDR1 and CDR2: MNHEY, SVGAGI. Written as DNA, the CDR3 is TGTGCCACCGTCGGAGGGGGGATCTACGAGCAGTACTTC. Its protein product is CATVGGGIYEQYF.

This sequence joins TRBV10-3 and TRBJ2-3; D possibly matches TRBD1 or TRBD2 (5 bases each). V gave up 7 bases and J gave up 1 base, with 15 bases separating them. This CDR3 is built from 15 residues. Germline CDR1 ENHRY, CDR2 SYGVKD. The CDR3, as DNA: TGTGCCATCACCCCGGGACGAGCGGGCACAGATACGCAGTATTTT. This codes for CAITPGRAGTDTQYF.

This clonotype has only a few counts. J is TRBJ2-7 and V is TRBV7-8; 7 bases are shared with TRBD1. The junction had 13 bases not matched to a gene; V was cut back by 2 bases and J by 3 bases. Germline assignment: CDR1 SGHVS and CDR2 FQNEAQ. CDR3 length equals 17 residues. CDR3 DNA: TGTGCCAGCAGCTTACAAGGGGATGCAGGGGGACACTACGAGCAGTACTTC. Translation: CASSLQGDAGGHYEQYF. Full variable domain (missing parts from reference TRBV7-8 and TRBJ2-7): GAGVSQSPRYKVAKRGQDVALRCDPISGHVSLFWYQQALGQGPEFLTYFQNEAQLDKSGLPSDRFFAERPEGSVSTLKIQRTQQEDSAVYLCASSLQGDAGGHYEQYFGPGTRLTVT.

The CDR3 region is CASSLDRWPYQETQYF. CDR3 DNA: TGTGCCAGCAGCTTAGATCGGTGGCCGTACCAAGAGACCCAGTACTTC. This chain connects TRBV11-2 to TRBJ2-5; D is unresolved. The CDR3 has 16 amino acids. V was pared by 0 bases and J by 0 bases, with 11 bases between. Germline-derived CDR1 and CDR2 are SGHAT and FQNNGV.

A word on this clonotype: The junction does not match germline at one end; this may be a read error. This chain joins TRBV20-1 and TRBJ1-2; D remains unclear. CDR3 length: 12 amino acids. Germline V gene sequence: CDR1 DFQATT, CDR2 SNEGSKA (reference sequence). The CDR3 loop reads CSASLGNNGYTF. Written as DNA, the CDR3 is TGCAGTGCTAGTTTGGGTAACAATGGCTACACCTTC.

This clonotype was observed a handful of times. A junction end diverges from the germline sequence, so it may reflect a read error. This chain joins TRBV20-1 and TRBJ2-3; D could derive from TRBD1 or TRBD2 (6 bases each). In germline, CDR1 is DFQATT, CDR2 SNEGSKA (reference sequence). The CDR3 has 15 residues. The CDR3 nucleotides read TGCAGTGCCAGAGACCAGGGGAGGTACACAGATACGCAGTATTTT. Translating gives CSARDQGRYTDTQYF.

This chain joins TRBV10-3 and TRBJ1-2; TRBD1 is a possible D gene (5 bases). The V gene lost 8 bases and the J gene lost 2 bases, with 12 bases spanning the gap. CDR1 is ENHRY and CDR2 is SYGVKD in the germline V gene. There are 13 residues in the CDR3. The CDR3 bases are TGTGCCATCGGGAGAGGGGAAAACTATGGCTACACCTTC. The encoded protein is CAIGRGENYGYTF.